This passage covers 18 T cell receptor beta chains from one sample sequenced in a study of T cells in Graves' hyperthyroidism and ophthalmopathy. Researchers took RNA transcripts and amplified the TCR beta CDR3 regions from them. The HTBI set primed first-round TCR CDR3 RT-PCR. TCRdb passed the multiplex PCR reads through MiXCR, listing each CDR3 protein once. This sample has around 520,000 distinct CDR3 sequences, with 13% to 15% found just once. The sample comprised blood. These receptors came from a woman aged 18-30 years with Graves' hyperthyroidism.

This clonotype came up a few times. The chain's CDR3 is CASSRTSGRLEFF. For the CDR3, the DNA is TGTGCCAGCAGCCGGACTAGCGGGAGATTGGAGTTCTTC. The chain is built from TRBV14 and TRBJ2-1; 13 positions match TRBD2. CDR3 length: 13 amino acids. The trim removed 4 bases at V and 14 bases at J, leaving 5 bases unmatched. Germline loops: CDR1 SGHDN, CDR2 FVKESK.

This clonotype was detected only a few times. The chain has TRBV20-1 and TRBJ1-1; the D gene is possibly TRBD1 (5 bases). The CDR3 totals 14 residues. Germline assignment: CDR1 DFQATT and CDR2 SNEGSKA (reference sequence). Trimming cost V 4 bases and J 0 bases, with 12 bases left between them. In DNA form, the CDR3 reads TGCAGTGCTAAGGTGGGGGGTATGAACACTGAAGCTTTCTTT. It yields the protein CSAKVGGMNTEAFF.

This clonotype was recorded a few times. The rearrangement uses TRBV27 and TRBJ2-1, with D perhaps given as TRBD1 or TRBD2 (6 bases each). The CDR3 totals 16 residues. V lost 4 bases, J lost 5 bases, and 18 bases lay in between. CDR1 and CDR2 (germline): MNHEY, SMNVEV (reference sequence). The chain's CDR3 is CASSSLGQRANNEQFF. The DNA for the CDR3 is TGTGCCAGCAGTTCCCTAGGACAGCGGGCTAACAATGAGCAGTTCTTC.

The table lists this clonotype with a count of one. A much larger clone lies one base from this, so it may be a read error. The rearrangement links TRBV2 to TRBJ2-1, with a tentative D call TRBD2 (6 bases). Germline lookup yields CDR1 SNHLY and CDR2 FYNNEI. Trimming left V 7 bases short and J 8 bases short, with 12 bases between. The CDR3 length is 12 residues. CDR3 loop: CASNTGDYEQFF. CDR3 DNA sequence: TGTGCCAGCAACACGGGGGACTATGAGCAGTTCTTC.

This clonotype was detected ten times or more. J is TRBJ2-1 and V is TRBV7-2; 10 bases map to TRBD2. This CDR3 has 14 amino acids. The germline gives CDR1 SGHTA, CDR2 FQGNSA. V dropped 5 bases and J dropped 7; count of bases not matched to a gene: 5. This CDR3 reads CASSRRLAGNEQFF. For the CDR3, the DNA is TGTGCCAGCAGCCGAAGACTAGCGGGTAATGAGCAGTTCTTC.

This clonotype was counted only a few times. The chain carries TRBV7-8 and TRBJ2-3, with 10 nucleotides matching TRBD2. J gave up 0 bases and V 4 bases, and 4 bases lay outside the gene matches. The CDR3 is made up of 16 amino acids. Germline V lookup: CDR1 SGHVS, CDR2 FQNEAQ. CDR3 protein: CASSSYSGRSTDTQYF. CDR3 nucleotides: TGTGCCAGCAGCTCCTATAGCGGGAGGAGCACAGATACGCAGTATTTT.

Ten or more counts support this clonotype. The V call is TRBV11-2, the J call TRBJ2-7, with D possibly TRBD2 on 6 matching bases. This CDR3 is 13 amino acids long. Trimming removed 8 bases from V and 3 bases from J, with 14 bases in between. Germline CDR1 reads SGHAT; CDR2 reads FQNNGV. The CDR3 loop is CASDRVRGYEQYF. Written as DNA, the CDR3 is TGTGCCAGCGATAGGGTGCGGGGCTACGAGCAGTACTTC.

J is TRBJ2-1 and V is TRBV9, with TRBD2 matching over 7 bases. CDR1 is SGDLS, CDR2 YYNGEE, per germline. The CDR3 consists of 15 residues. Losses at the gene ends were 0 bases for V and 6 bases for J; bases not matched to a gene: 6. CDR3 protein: CASSVGSGFGNEQFF. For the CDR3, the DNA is TGTGCCAGCAGCGTAGGTAGCGGGTTTGGCAATGAGCAGTTCTTC.

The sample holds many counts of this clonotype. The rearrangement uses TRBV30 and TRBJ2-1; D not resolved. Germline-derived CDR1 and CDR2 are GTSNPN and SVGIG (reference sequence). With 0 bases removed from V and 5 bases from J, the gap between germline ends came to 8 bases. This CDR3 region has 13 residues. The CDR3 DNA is TGTGCCTGGAGTGTAGGGTACGACAATGAGCAGTTCTTC. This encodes CAWSVGYDNEQFF.

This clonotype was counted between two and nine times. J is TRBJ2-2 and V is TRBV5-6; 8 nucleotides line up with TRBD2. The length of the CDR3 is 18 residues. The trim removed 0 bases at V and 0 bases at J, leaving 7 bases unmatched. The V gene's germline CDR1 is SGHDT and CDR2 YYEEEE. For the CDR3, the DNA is TGTGCCAGCAGCTTGGACTTAGGGCGGGAGGCGAACACCGGGGAGCTGTTTTTT. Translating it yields CASSLDLGREANTGELFF.

This CDR3 is CASSLGGKNEAFF. As DNA, the CDR3 is TGTGCCAGCAGCTTGGGGGGCAAGAATGAAGCTTTCTTT. The V gene is TRBV7-8, the J gene TRBJ1-1; TRBD1 is a possible D gene (6 bases). Germline values: CDR1 SGHVS, CDR2 FQNEAQ. V was pared by 3 bases and J by 7 bases, with 12 bases between. CDR3 length equals 13 residues.

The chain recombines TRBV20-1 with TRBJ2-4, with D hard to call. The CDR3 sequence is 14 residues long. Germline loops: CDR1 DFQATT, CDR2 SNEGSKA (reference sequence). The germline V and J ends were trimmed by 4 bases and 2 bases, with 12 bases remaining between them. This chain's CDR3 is CSATWGAPKNIQYF. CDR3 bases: TGCAGTGCTACCTGGGGTGCACCCAAAAACATTCAGTACTTC.

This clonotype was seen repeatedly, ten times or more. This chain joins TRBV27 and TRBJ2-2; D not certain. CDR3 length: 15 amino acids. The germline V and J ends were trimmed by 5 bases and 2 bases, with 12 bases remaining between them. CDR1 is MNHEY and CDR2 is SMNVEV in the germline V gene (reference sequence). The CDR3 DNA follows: TGTGCCAGCAGTGCGAAAAGGTTTAACACCGGGGAGCTGTTTTTT. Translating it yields CASSAKRFNTGELFF.

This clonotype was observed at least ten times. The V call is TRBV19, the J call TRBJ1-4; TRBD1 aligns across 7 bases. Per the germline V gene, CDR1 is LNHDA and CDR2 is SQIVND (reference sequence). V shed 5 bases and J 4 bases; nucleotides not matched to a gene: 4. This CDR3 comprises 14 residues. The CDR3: CASSLRQGNEKLFF. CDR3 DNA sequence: TGTGCCAGTAGTCTCCGACAGGGTAATGAAAAACTGTTTTTT.

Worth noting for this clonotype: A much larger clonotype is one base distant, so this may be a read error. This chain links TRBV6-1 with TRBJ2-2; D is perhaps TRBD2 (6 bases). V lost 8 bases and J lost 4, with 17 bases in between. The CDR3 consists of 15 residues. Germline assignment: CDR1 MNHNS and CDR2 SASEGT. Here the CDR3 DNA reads TGTGCCAGCGGACGGCGATTGGGGGGCACCGGGGAGCTGTTTTTT. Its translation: CASGRRLGGTGELFF.

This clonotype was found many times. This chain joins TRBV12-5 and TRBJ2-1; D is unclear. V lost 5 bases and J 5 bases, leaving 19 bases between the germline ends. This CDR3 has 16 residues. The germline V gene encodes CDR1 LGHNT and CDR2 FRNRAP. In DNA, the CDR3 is TGTGCTAGTGGTCCCCCCTTTGAGCTGGTCGACAATGAGCAGTTCTTC. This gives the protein CASGPPFELVDNEQFF.

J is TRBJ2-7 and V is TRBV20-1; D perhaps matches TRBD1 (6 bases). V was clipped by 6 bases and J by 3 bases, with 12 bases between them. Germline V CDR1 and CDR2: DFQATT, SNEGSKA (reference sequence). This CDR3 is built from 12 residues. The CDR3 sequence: CSAVTGSYEQYF. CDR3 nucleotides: TGCAGTGCCGTTACAGGGAGCTACGAGCAGTACTTC.

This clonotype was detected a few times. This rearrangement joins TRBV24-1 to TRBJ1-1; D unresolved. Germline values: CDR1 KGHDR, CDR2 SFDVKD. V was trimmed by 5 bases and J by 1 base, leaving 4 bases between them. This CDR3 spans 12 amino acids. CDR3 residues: CATSGTNTEAFF. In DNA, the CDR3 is TGTGCCACCAGTGGGACGAACACTGAAGCTTTCTTT.